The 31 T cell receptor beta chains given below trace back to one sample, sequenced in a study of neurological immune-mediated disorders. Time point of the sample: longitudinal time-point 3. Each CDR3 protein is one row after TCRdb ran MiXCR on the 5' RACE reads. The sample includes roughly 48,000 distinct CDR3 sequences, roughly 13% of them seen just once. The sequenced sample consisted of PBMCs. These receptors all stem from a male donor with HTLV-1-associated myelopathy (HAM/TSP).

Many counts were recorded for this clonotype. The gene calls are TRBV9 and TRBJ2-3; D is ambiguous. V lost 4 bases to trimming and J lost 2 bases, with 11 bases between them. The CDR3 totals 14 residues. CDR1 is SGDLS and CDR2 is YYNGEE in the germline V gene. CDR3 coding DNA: TGTGCCAGCAGCCCTGACGCTCTCACAGATACGCAGTATTTT. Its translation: CASSPDALTDTQYF. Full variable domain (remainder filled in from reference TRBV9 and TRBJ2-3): DSGVTQTPKHLITATGQRVTLRCSPRSGDLSVYWYQQSLDQGLQFLIQYYNGEERAKGNILERFSAQQFPDLHSELNLSSLELGDSALYFCASSPDALTDTQYFGPGTRLTVL.

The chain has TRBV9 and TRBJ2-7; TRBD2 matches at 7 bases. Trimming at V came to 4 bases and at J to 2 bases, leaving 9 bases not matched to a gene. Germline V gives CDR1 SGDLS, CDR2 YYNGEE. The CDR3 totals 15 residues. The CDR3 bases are TGTGCCAGCAGCTGGCGGGCGGGGGAAACCTACGAGCAGTACTTC. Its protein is CASSWRAGETYEQYF.

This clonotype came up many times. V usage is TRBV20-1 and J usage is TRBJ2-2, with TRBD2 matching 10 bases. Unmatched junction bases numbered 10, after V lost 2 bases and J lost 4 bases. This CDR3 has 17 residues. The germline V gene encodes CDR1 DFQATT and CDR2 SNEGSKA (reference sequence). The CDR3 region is CSARLAGATRGTGELFF. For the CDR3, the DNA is TGCAGTGCTAGACTAGCGGGGGCCACGCGAGGCACCGGGGAGCTGTTTTTT.

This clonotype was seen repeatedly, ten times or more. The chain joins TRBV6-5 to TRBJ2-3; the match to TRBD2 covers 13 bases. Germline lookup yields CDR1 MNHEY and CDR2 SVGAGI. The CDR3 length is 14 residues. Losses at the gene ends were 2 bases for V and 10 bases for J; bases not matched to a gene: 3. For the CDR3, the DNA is TGTGCCAGCAGTTACGGGACTAGCGGGGACCCGCAGTATTTT. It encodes CASSYGTSGDPQYF.

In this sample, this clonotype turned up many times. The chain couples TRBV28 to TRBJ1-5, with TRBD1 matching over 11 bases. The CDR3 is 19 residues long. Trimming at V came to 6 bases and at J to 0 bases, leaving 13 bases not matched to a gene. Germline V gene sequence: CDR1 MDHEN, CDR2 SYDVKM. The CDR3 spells CASSGRGQGGTYSNQPQHF. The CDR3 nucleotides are TGTGCCAGCAGCGGACGGGGACAGGGGGGGACTTATAGCAATCAGCCCCAGCATTTT.

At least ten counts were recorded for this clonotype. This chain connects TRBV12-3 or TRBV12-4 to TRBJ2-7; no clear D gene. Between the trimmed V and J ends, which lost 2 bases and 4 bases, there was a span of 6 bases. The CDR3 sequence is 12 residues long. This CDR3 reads CASSLIRYEQYF. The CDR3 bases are TGTGCCAGCAGTTTAATACGTTACGAGCAGTACTTC.

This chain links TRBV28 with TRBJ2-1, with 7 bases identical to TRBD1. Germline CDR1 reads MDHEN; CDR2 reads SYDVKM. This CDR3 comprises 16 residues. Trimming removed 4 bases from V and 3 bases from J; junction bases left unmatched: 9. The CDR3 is CASSSGTEIIYNEQFF. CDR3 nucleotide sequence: TGTGCCAGCAGTTCGGGGACAGAGATCATCTACAATGAGCAGTTCTTC.

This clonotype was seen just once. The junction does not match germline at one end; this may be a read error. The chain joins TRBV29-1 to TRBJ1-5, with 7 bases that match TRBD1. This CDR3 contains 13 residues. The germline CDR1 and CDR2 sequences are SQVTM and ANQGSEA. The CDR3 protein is CSVPDREGQPRHF. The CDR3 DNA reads TGCAGCGTCCCTGACAGGGAGGGTCAACCCCGGCATTTT.

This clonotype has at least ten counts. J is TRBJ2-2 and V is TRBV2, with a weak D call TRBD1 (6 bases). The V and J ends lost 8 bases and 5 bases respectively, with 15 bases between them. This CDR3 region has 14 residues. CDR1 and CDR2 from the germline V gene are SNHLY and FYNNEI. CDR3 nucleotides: TGTGCCAGCCAGGGGCAGGGCCAGACCGGGGAGCTGTTTTTT. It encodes CASQGQGQTGELFF.

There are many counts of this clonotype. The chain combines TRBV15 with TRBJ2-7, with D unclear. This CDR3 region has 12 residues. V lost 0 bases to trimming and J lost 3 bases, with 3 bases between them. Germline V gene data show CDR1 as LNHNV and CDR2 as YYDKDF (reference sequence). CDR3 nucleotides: TGTGCCACCAGCAGAGATCTCTACGAGCAGTACTTC. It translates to CATSRDLYEQYF.

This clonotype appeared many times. CDR3 sequence: CASSLLHHFDGYTF. CDR3 coding DNA: TGTGCCAGCAGCCTCCTCCACCATTTCGATGGCTACACCTTC. This rearrangement joins TRBV3-1 to TRBJ1-2; no clear D gene. The CDR3 loop spans 14 amino acids. V dropped 4 bases and J dropped 6 bases, with 15 bases sitting between them. Germline V gene data show CDR1 as LGHDT and CDR2 as YNNKEL (reference sequence). The variable domain in full, with the rest retrieved from reference TRBV3-1 and TRBJ1-2, is DTAVSQTPKYLVTQMGNDKSIKCEQNLGHDTMYWYKQDSKKFLKIMFSYNNKELIINETVPNRFSPKSPDKAHLNLHINSLELGDSAVYFCASSLLHHFDGYTFGSGTRLTVV.

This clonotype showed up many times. For the CDR3, the DNA is TGTGCCACCACTGAGTCCCAAGTAGTGGTTACCCCCCTCCACTTT. Translating it yields CATTESQVVVTPLHF. This chain uses TRBV10-3 with TRBJ1-6; D is uncertain. The germline V gene has CDR1 ENHRY and CDR2 SYGVKD. Deletions cut 10 bases from V and 13 bases from J, with 26 bases between. CDR3 length: 15 amino acids.

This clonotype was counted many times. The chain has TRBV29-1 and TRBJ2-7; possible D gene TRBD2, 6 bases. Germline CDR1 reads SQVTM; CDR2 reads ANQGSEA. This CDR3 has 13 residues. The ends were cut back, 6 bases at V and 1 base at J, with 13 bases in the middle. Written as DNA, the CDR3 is TGCAGCGTCTCGGGACTGACTTCCTACGAGCAGTACTTC. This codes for CSVSGLTSYEQYF.

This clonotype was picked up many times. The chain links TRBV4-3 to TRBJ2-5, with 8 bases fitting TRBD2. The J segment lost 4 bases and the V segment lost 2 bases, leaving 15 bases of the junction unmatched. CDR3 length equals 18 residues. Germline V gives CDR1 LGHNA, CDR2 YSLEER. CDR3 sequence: CASSQYLRGVSDRETQYF. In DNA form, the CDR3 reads TGCGCCAGCAGCCAATATTTGCGGGGGGTGTCAGACCGAGAGACCCAGTACTTC.

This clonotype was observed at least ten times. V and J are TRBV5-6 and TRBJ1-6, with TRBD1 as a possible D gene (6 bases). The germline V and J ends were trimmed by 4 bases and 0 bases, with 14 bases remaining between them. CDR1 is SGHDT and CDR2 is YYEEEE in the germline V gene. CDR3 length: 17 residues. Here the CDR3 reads CASSVFGQSSYNSPLHF. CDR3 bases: TGTGCCAGCAGCGTTTTCGGACAGAGCTCCTATAATTCACCCCTCCACTTT.

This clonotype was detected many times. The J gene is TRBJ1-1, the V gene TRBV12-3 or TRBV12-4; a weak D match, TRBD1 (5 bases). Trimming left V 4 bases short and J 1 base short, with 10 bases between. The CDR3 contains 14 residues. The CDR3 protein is CASSSRDGNTEAFF. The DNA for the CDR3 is TGTGCCAGCAGTTCCCGGGACGGGAACACTGAAGCTTTCTTT.

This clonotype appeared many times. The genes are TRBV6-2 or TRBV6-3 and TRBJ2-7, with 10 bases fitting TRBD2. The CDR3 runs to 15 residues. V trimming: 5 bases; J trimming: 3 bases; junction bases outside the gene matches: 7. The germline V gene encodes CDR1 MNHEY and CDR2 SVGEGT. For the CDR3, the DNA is TGTGCCAGCAGTAAGATCAGCGGGGGGGGCTACGAGCAGTACTTC. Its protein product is CASSKISGGGYEQYF.

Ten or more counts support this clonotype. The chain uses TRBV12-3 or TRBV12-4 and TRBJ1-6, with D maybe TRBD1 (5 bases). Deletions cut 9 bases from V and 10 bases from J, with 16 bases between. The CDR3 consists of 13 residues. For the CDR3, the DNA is TGTGCCAGTACCTTCCAGGGTGGATCACCCCTCCACTTT. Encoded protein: CASTFQGGSPLHF.

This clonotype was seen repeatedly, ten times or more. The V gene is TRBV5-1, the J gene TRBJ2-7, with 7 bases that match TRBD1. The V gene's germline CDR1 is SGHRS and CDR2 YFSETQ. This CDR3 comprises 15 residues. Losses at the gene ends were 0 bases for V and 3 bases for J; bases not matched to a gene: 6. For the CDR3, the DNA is TGCGCCAGCAGCTTGGGGACAGGAAGTTTCTACGAGCAGTACTTC. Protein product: CASSLGTGSFYEQYF.

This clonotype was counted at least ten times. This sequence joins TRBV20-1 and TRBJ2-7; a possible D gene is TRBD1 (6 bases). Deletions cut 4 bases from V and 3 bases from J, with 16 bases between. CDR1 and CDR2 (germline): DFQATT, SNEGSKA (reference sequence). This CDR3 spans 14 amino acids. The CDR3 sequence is CSATEGQGFYEQYF. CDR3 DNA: TGCAGTGCTACTGAGGGGCAGGGGTTCTACGAGCAGTACTTC.

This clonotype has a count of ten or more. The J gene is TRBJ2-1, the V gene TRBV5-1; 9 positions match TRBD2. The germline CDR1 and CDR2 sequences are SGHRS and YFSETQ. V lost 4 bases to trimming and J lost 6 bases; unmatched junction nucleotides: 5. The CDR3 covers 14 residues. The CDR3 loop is CASSLRTSANEQFF. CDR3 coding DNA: TGCGCCAGCAGCCTACGGACTAGCGCCAATGAGCAGTTCTTC. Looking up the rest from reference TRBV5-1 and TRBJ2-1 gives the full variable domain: KAGVTQTPRYLIKTRGQQVTLSCSPISGHRSVSWYQQTPGQGLQFLFEYFSETQRNKGNFPGRFSGRQFSNSRSEMNVSTLELGDSALYLCASSLRTSANEQFFGPGTRLTVL.

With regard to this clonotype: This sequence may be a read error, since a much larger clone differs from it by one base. CDR3 loop: CASSRYTGSGEQYF. The CDR3 DNA reads TGTGCCAGCAGCAGGTATACAGGGTCTGGCGAGCAGTACTTC. The chain combines TRBV7-3 with TRBJ2-7, with D possibly matching TRBD1 (6 bases). The V end lost 5 bases, the J end lost 6 bases, and 17 bases lay between the germline ends. Germline assignment: CDR1 SGHTA and CDR2 FQGTGA. The CDR3 spans 14 residues.

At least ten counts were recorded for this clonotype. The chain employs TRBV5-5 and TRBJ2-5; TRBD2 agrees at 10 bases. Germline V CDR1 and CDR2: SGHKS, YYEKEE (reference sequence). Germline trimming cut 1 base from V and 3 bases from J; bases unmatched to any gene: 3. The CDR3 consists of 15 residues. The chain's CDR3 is CASSLLGLAEETQYF. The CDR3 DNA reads TGTGCCAGCAGCTTGTTAGGACTAGCGGAAGAGACCCAGTACTTC.

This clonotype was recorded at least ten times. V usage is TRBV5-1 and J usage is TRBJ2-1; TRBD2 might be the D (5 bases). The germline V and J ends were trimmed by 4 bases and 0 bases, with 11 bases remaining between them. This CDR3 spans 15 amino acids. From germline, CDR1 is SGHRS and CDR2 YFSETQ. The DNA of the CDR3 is TGCGCCAGCAGCAAGGACTCGAGCTCCTACAATGAGCAGTTCTTC. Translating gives CASSKDSSSYNEQFF. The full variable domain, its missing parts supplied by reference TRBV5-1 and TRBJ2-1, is KAGVTQTPRYLIKTRGQQVTLSCSPISGHRSVSWYQQTPGQGLQFLFEYFSETQRNKGNFPGRFSGRQFSNSRSEMNVSTLELGDSALYLCASSKDSSSYNEQFFGPGTRLTVL.

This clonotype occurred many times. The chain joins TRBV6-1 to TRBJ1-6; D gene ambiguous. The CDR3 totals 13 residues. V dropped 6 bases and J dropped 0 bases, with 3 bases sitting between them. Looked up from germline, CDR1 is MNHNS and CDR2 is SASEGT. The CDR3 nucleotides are TGTGCCAGCAGGGACTCCTATAATTCACCCCTCCACTTT. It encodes CASRDSYNSPLHF.

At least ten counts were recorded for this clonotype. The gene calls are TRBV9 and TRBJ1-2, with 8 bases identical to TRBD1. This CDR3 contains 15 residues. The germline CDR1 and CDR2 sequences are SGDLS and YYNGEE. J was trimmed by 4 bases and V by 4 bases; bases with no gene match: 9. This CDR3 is CASSPRQGSGYGYTF. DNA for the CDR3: TGTGCCAGCAGCCCCAGACAGGGGTCTGGCTATGGCTACACCTTC.

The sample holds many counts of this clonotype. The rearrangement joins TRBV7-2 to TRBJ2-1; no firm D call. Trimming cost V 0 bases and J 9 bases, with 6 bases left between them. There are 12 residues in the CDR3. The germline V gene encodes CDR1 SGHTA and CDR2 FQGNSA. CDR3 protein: CASSLAYGEQFF. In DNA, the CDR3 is TGTGCCAGCAGCTTAGCGTACGGTGAGCAGTTCTTC.

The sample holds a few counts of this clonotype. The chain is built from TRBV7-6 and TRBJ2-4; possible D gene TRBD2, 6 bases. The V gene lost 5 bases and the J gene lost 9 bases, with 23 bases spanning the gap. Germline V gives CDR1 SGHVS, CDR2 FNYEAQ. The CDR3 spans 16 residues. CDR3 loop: CASSPYGGSLAGIQYF. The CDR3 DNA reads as TGTGCCAGCAGCCCATACGGGGGTTCTTTGGCAGGCATTCAGTACTTC.

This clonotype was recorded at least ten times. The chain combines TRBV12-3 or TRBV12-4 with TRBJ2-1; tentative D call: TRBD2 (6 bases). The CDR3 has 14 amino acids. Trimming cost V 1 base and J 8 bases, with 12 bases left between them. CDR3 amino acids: CASSLGTMSDEQFF. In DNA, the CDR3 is TGTGCCAGCAGTTTAGGGACTATGAGCGATGAGCAGTTCTTC.

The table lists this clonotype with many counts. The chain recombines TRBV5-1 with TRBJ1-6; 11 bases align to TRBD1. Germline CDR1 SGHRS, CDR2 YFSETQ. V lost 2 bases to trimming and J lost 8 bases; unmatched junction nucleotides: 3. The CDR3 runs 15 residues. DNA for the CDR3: TGCGCCAGCAGCTTTTGGGACAGGGGGGATTCACCCCTCCACTTT. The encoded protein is CASSFWDRGDSPLHF.

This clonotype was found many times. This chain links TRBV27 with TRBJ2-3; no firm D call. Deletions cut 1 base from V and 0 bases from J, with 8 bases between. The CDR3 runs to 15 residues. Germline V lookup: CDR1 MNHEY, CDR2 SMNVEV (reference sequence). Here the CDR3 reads CASSLWGSSTDTQYF. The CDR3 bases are TGTGCCAGCAGTTTATGGGGATCTAGCACAGATACGCAGTATTTT.